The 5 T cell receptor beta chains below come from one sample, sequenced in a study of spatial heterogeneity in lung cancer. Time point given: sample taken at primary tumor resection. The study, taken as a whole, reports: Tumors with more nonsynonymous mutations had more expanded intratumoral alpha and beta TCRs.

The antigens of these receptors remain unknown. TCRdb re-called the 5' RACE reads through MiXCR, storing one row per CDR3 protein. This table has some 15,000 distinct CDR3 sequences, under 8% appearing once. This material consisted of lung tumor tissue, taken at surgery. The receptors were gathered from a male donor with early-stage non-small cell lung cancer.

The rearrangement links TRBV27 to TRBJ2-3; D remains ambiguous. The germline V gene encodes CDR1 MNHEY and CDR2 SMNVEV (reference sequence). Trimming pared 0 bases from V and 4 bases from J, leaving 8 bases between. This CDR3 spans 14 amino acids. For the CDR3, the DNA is TGTGCCAGCAGTTTATCCCGAGTAGCAGATACGCAGTATTTT. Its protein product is CASSLSRVADTQYF.

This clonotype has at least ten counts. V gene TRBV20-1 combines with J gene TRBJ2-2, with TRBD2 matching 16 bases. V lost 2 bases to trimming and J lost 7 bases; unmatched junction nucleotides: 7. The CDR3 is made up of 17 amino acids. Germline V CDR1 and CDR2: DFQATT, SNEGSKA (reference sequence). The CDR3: CSARSGTSGRAIGELFF. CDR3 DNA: TGCAGTGCTAGATCCGGGACTAGCGGGAGGGCCATCGGGGAGCTGTTTTTT.

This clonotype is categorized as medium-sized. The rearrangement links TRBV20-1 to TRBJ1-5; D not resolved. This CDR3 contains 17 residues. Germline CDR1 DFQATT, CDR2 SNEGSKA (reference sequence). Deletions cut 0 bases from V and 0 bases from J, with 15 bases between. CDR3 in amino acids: CSARDNPSHYSNQPQHF. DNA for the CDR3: TGCAGTGCTAGAGATAATCCCAGTCACTATAGCAATCAGCCCCAGCATTTT.

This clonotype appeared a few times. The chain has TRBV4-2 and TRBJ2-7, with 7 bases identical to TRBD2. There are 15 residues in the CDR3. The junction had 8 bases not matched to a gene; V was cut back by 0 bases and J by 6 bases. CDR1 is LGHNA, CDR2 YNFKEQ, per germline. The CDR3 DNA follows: TGTGCCAGCAGCCAAGATTTGACTAGCCGAAGCGAGCAGTACTTC. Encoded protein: CASSQDLTSRSEQYF.

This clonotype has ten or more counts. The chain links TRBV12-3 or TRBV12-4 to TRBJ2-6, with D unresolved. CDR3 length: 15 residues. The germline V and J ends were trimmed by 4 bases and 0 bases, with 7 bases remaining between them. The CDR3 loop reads CASSSTHSGANVLTF. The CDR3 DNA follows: TGTGCCAGCAGTTCCACCCACTCTGGGGCCAACGTCCTGACTTTC.